These 23 T cell receptor beta chains originate from one sample sequenced in a study of blood T cell repertoires in COVID-19. Sequencing was performed with immunoSEQ multiplex PCR; in TCRdb, only in-frame clones are kept and a portion is missing. This sample has about 59,000 clones, with roughly 85% found just once. Sequencing was performed on peripheral blood. The receptors originated from a human donor in a cohort sampled during active COVID-19.

The rearrangement uses TRBV19 and TRBJ1-1; no definite D call. The CDR3 is 13 amino acids. V gave up 6 bases and J gave up 1 base, with 9 bases separating them. The germline V gene has CDR1 LNHDA and CDR2 SQIVND (reference sequence). The CDR3 loop is CASSRTENTEAFF. CDR3 DNA sequence: TGTGCCAGTAGCAGAACAGAGAACACTGAAGCTTTCTTT.

V and J are TRBV5-6 and TRBJ1-2, with TRBD1 as a possible D gene (5 bases). This CDR3 spans 13 amino acids. V lost 6 bases, J lost 8 bases, and 17 bases lay in between. Looked up from germline, CDR1 is SGHDT and CDR2 is YYEEEE. The CDR3 spells CASILRGLRGYTF. CDR3 bases: TGTGCCAGCATCCTAAGGGGTCTCCGCGGCTACACCTTC. The whole variable domain, remainder taken from reference TRBV5-6 and TRBJ1-2, is DAGVTQSPTHLIKTRGQQVTLRCSPKSGHDTVSWYQQALGQGPQFIFQYYEEEERQRGNFPDRFSGHQFPNYSSELNVNALLLGDSALYLCASILRGLRGYTFGSGTRLTVV.

The CDR3 bases are TGCGCCAGCAGACGGGACAGCTCAAATGAAAAACTGTTTTTT. It codes for CASRRDSSNEKLFF. V gene TRBV5-1 combines with J gene TRBJ1-4, with 7 bases lining up with TRBD1. With V trimmed by 5 bases and J by 5 bases, 6 bases remained unmatched. The CDR3 has 14 amino acids. CDR1 is SGHRS and CDR2 is YFSETQ in the germline V gene.

The CDR3 sequence: CAITPGVRDWSEQYF. The CDR3 DNA follows: TGTGCCATCACCCCCGGGGTGAGGGACTGGAGCGAGCAGTACTTC. The chain recombines TRBV10-3 with TRBJ2-7, with D maybe TRBD2 (6 bases). CDR3 length equals 15 residues. Trimming left V 7 bases short and J 6 bases short, with 22 bases between. CDR1 is ENHRY and CDR2 is SYGVKD in the germline V gene.

This clone was seen only once. The V gene is TRBV7-9, the J gene TRBJ2-7, with 8 bases aligning to TRBD2. J lost 5 bases, V lost 1 base, and 7 bases had no gene match. The germline V gene has CDR1 SEHNR and CDR2 FQNEAQ (reference sequence). The CDR3 covers 15 residues. This CDR3 reads CASSLDAGGLDEQYF. The CDR3 DNA reads TGTGCCAGCAGCTTAGACGCGGGGGGACTGGACGAGCAGTACTTC.

The chain joins TRBV24-1 to TRBJ2-5; 7 positions agree with TRBD2. The germline gives CDR1 KGHDR, CDR2 SFDVKD. With 4 bases clipped from V and 7 bases from J, the junction kept 2 bases outside the gene matches. The CDR3 length is 12 residues. CDR3 in amino acids: CATSEGGRTQYF. The CDR3 region has the DNA TGTGCCACCAGTGAGGGGGGGAGGACCCAGTACTTC.

The chain recombines TRBV19 with TRBJ2-3, with 8 bases that match TRBD1. Unmatched junction bases numbered 14, after V lost 8 bases and J lost 4 bases. Germline V lookup: CDR1 LNHDA, CDR2 SQIVND (reference sequence). The CDR3 totals 16 residues. DNA of the CDR3: TGTGCCAGTGGTTTTTGGACAGGGATTGGCGCAGATACGCAGTATTTT. Translated: CASGFWTGIGADTQYF.

The chain joins TRBV27 to TRBJ2-5; 12 bases fit TRBD2. After removal of 5 bases from V and 1 base from J, the junction contained 5 bases not matched to a gene. Germline V gene data show CDR1 as MNHEY and CDR2 as SMNVEV (reference sequence). This CDR3 has 16 amino acids. DNA of the CDR3: TGTGCCAGCAGTCTAACTAGCGGGGGGCCCCAAGAGACCCAGTACTTC. The encoded protein is CASSLTSGGPQETQYF.

V is TRBV5-5 and J is TRBJ1-2; no clear D. The CDR3 spans 12 residues. V was pared by 2 bases and J by 3 bases, with 5 bases between. Germline V CDR1 and CDR2: SGHKS, YYEKEE (reference sequence). Here the CDR3 reads CASSFSDYGYTF. CDR3 coding DNA: TGTGCCAGCAGCTTCTCAGACTATGGCTACACCTTC. Variable domain in full (rest from reference TRBV5-5 and TRBJ1-2): DAGVTQSPTHLIKTRGQQVTLRCSPISGHKSVSWYQQVLGQGPQFIFQYYEKEERGRGNFPDRFSARQFPNYSSELNVNALLLGDSALYLCASSFSDYGYTFGSGTRLTVV.

The count of this clone is one. The chain joins TRBV29-1 to TRBJ2-2; 8 nucleotides agree with TRBD2. This CDR3 spans 12 amino acids. CDR1 and CDR2 (germline): SQVTM, ANQGSEA. CDR3 coding DNA: TGCGCGGGGGGCAGAAACACCGGGGAGCTGTTTTTT. It encodes CAGGRNTGELFF.

J is TRBJ1-6 and V is TRBV27; 7 bases agree with TRBD1. The germline V gene has CDR1 MNHEY and CDR2 SMNVEV (reference sequence). The CDR3 covers 15 residues. V trimming: 2 bases; J trimming: 11 bases; junction bases outside the gene matches: 9. CDR3 sequence: CASSLRPGGQAPLHF. CDR3 DNA sequence: TGTGCCAGCAGTTTACGGCCAGGGGGTCAGGCACCCCTCCACTTT.

The CDR3 sequence is CASSAPGQTYGYTF. CDR3 nucleotides: TGTGCCAGCAGTGCGCCGGGACAGACCTATGGCTACACCTTC. The chain employs TRBV6-6 and TRBJ1-2, with TRBD1 matching over 7 bases. J was trimmed by 4 bases and V by 5 bases; bases with no gene match: 7. This CDR3 contains 14 residues. Germline assignment: CDR1 MNHNY and CDR2 SVGAGI (reference sequence).

This chain uses TRBV20-1 with TRBJ2-2; D gene uncertain. V lost 4 bases, J lost 9 bases, and 9 bases lay in between. The CDR3 runs to 11 residues. Looked up from germline, CDR1 is DFQATT and CDR2 is SNEGSKA (reference sequence). The CDR3 here is CSATGPRELFF. The CDR3 nucleotides are TGCAGTGCTACCGGTCCCCGGGAGCTGTTTTTT.

The genes are TRBV12-5 and TRBJ2-3, with a weak D call TRBD2 (6 bases). Germline lookup yields CDR1 LGHNT and CDR2 FRNRAP. Trimming removed 2 bases from V and 0 bases from J, with 12 bases in between. This CDR3 is built from 16 residues. CDR3 sequence (DNA): TGTGCTAGTGGTTTGTTTTGGAGCGGGAGCACAGATACGCAGTATTTT. Translated, it gives CASGLFWSGSTDTQYF.

The chain links TRBV5-1 to TRBJ1-4; D remains unclear. CDR3 length: 14 amino acids. Germline values: CDR1 SGHRS, CDR2 YFSETQ. Trimming stripped 4 bases from V and 7 bases from J, with 14 bases between. CDR3 sequence (DNA): TGCGCCAGCAGCCCCCGGGAGGGTTCTGAAAAACTGTTTTTT. Residues: CASSPREGSEKLFF.

CDR3 bases: TGTGCCAGCAGCTTGGGTCAGGGGGCTGATTATGAGCAGTTCTTC. Residues: CASSLGQGADYEQFF. The V and J genes are TRBV5-4 and TRBJ2-1; 8 bases match TRBD1. Germline CDR1 and CDR2: SGHNT and YYREEE (reference sequence). This CDR3 region has 15 residues. V dropped 0 bases and J dropped 8; count of bases not matched to a gene: 7.

The rearrangement uses TRBV6-5 and TRBJ2-1, with D maybe TRBD2 (6 bases). The CDR3 consists of 12 residues. The germline gives CDR1 MNHEY, CDR2 SVGAGI. The V end was cut by 6 bases, the J end by 10 bases, with 13 bases between. The CDR3 loop is CASRATSNEQFF. The CDR3 DNA is TGTGCCAGCAGGGCAACTAGCAACGAGCAGTTCTTC.

The rearrangement uses TRBV27 and TRBJ2-5; D unresolved. The CDR3 has 13 residues. The germline CDR1 and CDR2 sequences are MNHEY and SMNVEV (reference sequence). Trimming took off 6 bases at V and 4 bases at J, with 12 bases between the two ends. This CDR3 reads CASRPFALETQYF. CDR3 sequence (DNA): TGTGCCAGCAGACCCTTTGCGTTAGAGACCCAGTACTTC.

The V call is TRBV3-1 (or the pseudogene TRBV3-2), the J call TRBJ2-1, with 16 bases that match TRBD2. The length of the CDR3 is 19 residues. Germline V gene sequence: CDR1 LGHDT, CDR2 YNNKEL (reference sequence). Trimming took 5 bases from V and 7 from J; bases not matched to a gene: 14. Written as DNA, the CDR3 is TGTGCCAGCAGCGAGACCGGGACTAGCGGGGGGGGAGCACAAAATGAGCAGTTCTTC. Translating gives CASSETGTSGGGAQNEQFF.

This chain uses TRBV7-2 with TRBJ2-7; maybe TRBD2 (7 bases). This CDR3 contains 14 residues. Between the trimmed V and J ends, which lost 4 bases and 2 bases, there was a span of 12 bases. Germline-derived CDR1 and CDR2 are SGHTA and FQGNSA. For the CDR3, the DNA is TGTGCCAGCAGCTGGGGGGGCGGTGCCTACGAGCAGTACTTC. Protein: CASSWGGGAYEQYF.

This chain uses TRBV6-5 with TRBJ1-3; perhaps TRBD1 as D (5 bases). Germline V lookup: CDR1 MNHEY, CDR2 SVGAGI. The CDR3 is 14 amino acids. Trimming left V 7 bases short and J 1 base short, with 11 bases between. The CDR3 sequence: CASTERQSGNTIYF. For the CDR3, the DNA is TGTGCCAGCACCGAGAGACAGTCTGGAAACACCATATATTTT.

The V and J genes are TRBV6-5 and TRBJ1-1; 9 bases are a match to TRBD1. The CDR3 totals 15 residues. The trim removed 0 bases at V and 3 bases at J, leaving 2 bases unmatched. CDR1 is MNHEY and CDR2 is SVGAGI in the germline V gene. CDR3 region: CASSYSDRGDTEAFF. The CDR3 coding sequence is TGTGCCAGCAGTTACTCGGACAGGGGAGACACTGAAGCTTTCTTT.

This chain connects TRBV27 to TRBJ2-5; 11 bases agree with TRBD2. This CDR3 comprises 16 residues. Germline V gene data show CDR1 as MNHEY and CDR2 as SMNVEV (reference sequence). V was clipped by 1 base and J by 2 bases; unmatched bases: 3. Here the CDR3 DNA reads TGTGCCAGCAGTTTATTCCGACTAGCGGGGCAAGAGACCCAGTACTTC. As protein: CASSLFRLAGQETQYF.